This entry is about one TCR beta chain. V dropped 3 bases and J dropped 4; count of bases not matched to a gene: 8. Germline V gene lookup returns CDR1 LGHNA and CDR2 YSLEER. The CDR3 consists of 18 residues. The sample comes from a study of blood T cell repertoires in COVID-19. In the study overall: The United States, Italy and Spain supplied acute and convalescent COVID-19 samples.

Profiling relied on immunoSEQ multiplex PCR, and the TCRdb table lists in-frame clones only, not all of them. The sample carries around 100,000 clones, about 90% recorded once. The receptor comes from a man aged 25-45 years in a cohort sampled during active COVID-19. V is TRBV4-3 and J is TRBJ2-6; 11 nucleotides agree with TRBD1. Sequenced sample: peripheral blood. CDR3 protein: CASSHQGQGASGANVLTF. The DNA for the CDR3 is TGCGCCAGCAGCCACCAAGGACAGGGGGCTTCCGGGGCCAACGTCCTGACTTTC.